These 5 T cell receptor beta chains originate from one sample sequenced in a study of control samples from healthy donors and cancer patients. Assay: immunoSEQ multiplex PCR; the TCRdb copy retains only in-frame clones and omits some. Its table records 150,000 to 200,000 clones. The sequenced sample was blood. All receptors come from a woman in her 30s in good health.

CDR3 protein: CASSLRPPSSDAEAFF. CDR3 DNA sequence: TGTGCCAGCAGCTTAAGGCCCCCCTCCTCGGACGCTGAAGCTTTCTTT. V usage is TRBV7-9 and J usage is TRBJ1-1; D unresolved. The germline V and J ends were trimmed by 2 bases and 6 bases, with 19 bases remaining between them. CDR1 and CDR2 from the germline V gene are SEHNR and FQNEAQ (reference sequence). The CDR3 has 16 residues. The full variable domain, completed using reference TRBV7-9 and TRBJ1-1, is DTGVSQNPRHKITKRGQNVTFRCDPISEHNRLYWYRQTLGQGPEFLTYFQNEAQLEKSRLLSDRFSAERPKGSFSTLEIQRTEQGDSAMYLCASSLRPPSSDAEAFFGQGTRLTVV.

The J gene is TRBJ1-3, the V gene TRBV25-1; no clear D gene. V was cut by 3 bases and J by 4 bases, with 7 bases left in between. This CDR3 is 13 amino acids long. CDR1 and CDR2 (germline): MGHDK, SYGVNS. In nucleotides, the CDR3 is TGTGCCAGCAGTGATCGCCAGGGAAACACCATATATTTT. This translates into CASSDRQGNTIYF.

The genes are TRBV7-9 and TRBJ1-4, with TRBD1 as a possible D gene (6 bases). The V gene's germline CDR1 is SEHNR and CDR2 FQNEAQ (reference sequence). The CDR3 has 13 amino acids. Trimming pared 6 bases from V and 6 bases from J, leaving 11 bases between. In DNA, the CDR3 is TGTGCCAGCAGTAGACGGACAGATGAAAAACTGTTTTTT. The encoded protein is CASSRRTDEKLFF.

This rearrangement joins TRBV7-2 to TRBJ2-3; D is unresolved. CDR1 and CDR2 from the germline V gene are SGHTA and FQGNSA. Trimming shortened V by 3 bases and J by 2 bases, and 12 bases separated the two germline ends. There are 15 residues in the CDR3. In DNA form, the CDR3 reads TGTGCCAGCAGCTTGTCTAGTCGGATCACAGATACGCAGTATTTT. It specifies CASSLSSRITDTQYF.

CDR3 residues: CASVSKTTQGASDEQYF. DNA for the CDR3: TGTGCCAGCGTGTCCAAAACTACGCAGGGGGCTTCCGACGAGCAGTACTTC. The chain links TRBV6-4 to TRBJ2-7; 8 nucleotides line up with TRBD1. With V trimmed by 8 bases and J by 5 bases, 20 bases remained unmatched. The CDR3 has 17 residues. CDR1 and CDR2 (germline): MRHNA, SNTAGT.